The clone carrying this TCR beta chain was picked up a small number of times. Its antigen is unidentified. The data originate from a study of cytomegalovirus exposure and HLA in healthy donors. The CDR3 spans 20 residues. Per the germline V gene, CDR1 is MNHEY and CDR2 is SMNVEV (reference sequence). Trimming took 4 bases from V and 0 from J, leaving 24 bases between them. PCR used 60 Vbeta primers and 13 Jbeta primers. The data were produced by immunoSEQ multiplex PCR, yet TCRdb's version contains in-frame clones alone and is incomplete. The sample yields approximately 190,000 clones, about 84% seen once. General study points: When a later analysis compared HLA-associated TCR beta chains with equally common others, the HLA-associated chains turned out to be more clonally expanded and to have lower generation probabilities. Both high specificity and high sensitivity reportedly marked the classifier's diagnosis of cytomegalovirus status. Roughly uniform sequencing depth across donors was assumed, possibly incorrectly.

The receptor was derived from a man aged 50-60 years in good health and CMV-seronegative. Sequenced input: PBMCs. The gene calls are TRBV27 and TRBJ2-2; D is perhaps TRBD1 (7 bases). CDR3 sequence reads: CASSWGRGTDLLPNTGELFF. The CDR3, as DNA: TGTGCCAGCAGTTGGGGCCGGGGGACAGATCTTTTACCGAACACCGGGGAGCTGTTTTTT.